What follows are 5 T cell receptor beta chains derived from one specimen sequenced in a study of PD-1 blockade in classical Hodgkin lymphoma. After autologous stem cell transplantation all patients relapsed, and prior brentuximab vedotin exposure differed between cohorts. TCRdb keeps only in-frame clones here, not all; method: immunoSEQ multiplex PCR. This table holds 35,000 to 45,000 clones, around 63% found once. The sequenced sample was peripheral blood mononuclear cells (PBMCs), obtained before the second cycle of nivolumab. These receptor sequences come from a human donor with classical Hodgkin lymphoma.

This clone was recorded only once. The chain joins TRBV10-3 to TRBJ1-6; tentative D call: TRBD1 (5 bases). The V and J ends lost 5 bases and 0 bases respectively, with 8 bases between them. The CDR3 length is 15 residues. Germline loops: CDR1 ENHRY, CDR2 SYGVKD. The CDR3 loop is CAISSGGSYNSPLHF. CDR3 nucleotide sequence: TGTGCCATCAGTTCTGGGGGCTCCTATAATTCACCCCTCCACTTT.

The chain employs TRBV7-8 and TRBJ2-1; tentative D call: TRBD2 (5 bases). CDR1 SGHVS and CDR2 FQNEAQ come from the germline V gene. The CDR3 loop spans 17 amino acids. With 4 bases removed from V and 4 bases from J, the gap between germline ends came to 20 bases. The CDR3 loop is CASSSPASPLPYNEQFF. Written as DNA, the CDR3 is TGTGCCAGCAGCTCCCCCGCTAGCCCCCTCCCGTACAATGAGCAGTTCTTC.

The rearrangement links TRBV5-5 to TRBJ1-2; 7 bases match TRBD1. CDR3 length: 14 residues. CDR1 SGHKS and CDR2 YYEKEE come from the germline V gene (reference sequence). The junction had 7 bases not matched to a gene; V was cut back by 0 bases and J by 8 bases. CDR3 sequence (DNA): TGTGCCAGCAGCTTGGCCGGGACAGCTGACGGCTACACCTTC. Its protein product is CASSLAGTADGYTF.

The CDR3 protein is CASSYGLKYEQYF. Written as DNA, the CDR3 is TGTGCCAGCAGTTACGGATTGAAATACGAGCAGTACTTC. This sequence joins TRBV6-5 and TRBJ2-7; D not resolved. Germline V gives CDR1 MNHEY, CDR2 SVGAGI. V was pared by 2 bases and J by 4 bases, with 9 bases between. The CDR3 runs 13 residues.

CDR3 sequence reads: CASSLVSNQPQHF. CDR3 bases: TGTGCCAGCAGCTTAGTTAGCAATCAGCCCCAGCATTTT. V usage is TRBV7-2 and J usage is TRBJ1-5; D unclear. Germline assignment: CDR1 SGHTA and CDR2 FQGNSA. This CDR3 is built from 13 residues. With 1 base removed from V and 0 bases from J, the gap between germline ends came to 1 base.